This is a list of T cell receptor beta chains from one sample in a study of T cell changes during pregnancy in multiple sclerosis. Sequencing was performed with immunoSEQ multiplex PCR; in TCRdb, only in-frame clones are kept and a portion is missing. The profile shows 84,000 or so clones, less than 95% of them singletons. Sequencing used peripheral blood, obtained in the third trimester of pregnancy. These receptors were obtained from a female donor with multiple sclerosis, enrolled in a pregnancy study. CDR3s include the opening cysteine and the closing phenylalanine or tryptophan. The D gene is left open where the match is weak. Some rows mark clone size as missing; the rest say once, few, many or name a class of expanded clone.

TRBV2	NA	TRBJ1-3	NA	TGTGCCAGCAGTGATCGGGGTTCAACTGGAAACACCATATATTTT	CASSDRGSTGNTIYF
TRBV6-5	NA	TRBJ2-7	NA	TGTGCCAGCAGTTATTCAGGCTCCTACGAGCAGTACTTC	CASSYSGSYEQYF
TRBV9	NA	TRBJ1-1	TRBD1	TGTGCCAGCAGCGTAGGGGGACAGCCGAACACTGAAGCTTTCTTT	CASSVGGQPNTEAFF
TRBV10-3	NA	TRBJ2-2	NA	TGTGCCATCGGGGCCGTGGGACAGAACACCGGGGAGCTGTTTTTT	CAIGAVGQNTGELFF
TRBV27	once	TRBJ2-5	TRBD1	TGTGCCAGCAGACGACAGGGCGCGGAGACCCAGTACTTC	CASRRQGAETQYF
TRBV5-4	NA	TRBJ1-4	NA	TGTGCCAGCAGCTTGTCCAGTGGAGGGGTGTATGAAAAACTGTTTTTT	CASSLSSGGVYEKLFF
TRBV5-1	NA	TRBJ1-5	NA	TGCGCCAGCAGCTTGGGGTTGGAGCTGAATCAGCCCCAGCATTTT	CASSLGLELNQPQHF
TRBV4-2	NA	TRBJ1-4	TRBD1	TGTGCCAGCAGGCCCACCAGGGGGAGCGGTGAAAAACTGTTTTTT	CASRPTRGSGEKLFF
TRBV29-1	NA	TRBJ2-7	TRBD1	TGCAGCGTAGTGACAGGGGAATCCTACGAGCAGTACTTC	CSVVTGESYEQYF
TRBV15	NA	TRBJ2-1	TRBD1	TGTGCCACCGCAGGGACAGGGAATTTCTACAATGAGCAGTTCTTC	CATAGTGNFYNEQFF
TRBV25-1	NA	TRBJ1-6	NA	TGTGCCAGCAGTGAATTTATGGGCTCACCCCTCCACTTT	CASSEFMGSPLHF
TRBV7-6	NA	TRBJ1-1	TRBD1	TGTGCCAGCAGCTTATACCCCACGGACAGGGAGAGCACTGAAGCTTTCTTT	CASSLYPTDRESTEAFF
TRBV7-3	NA	TRBJ2-5	TRBD2	TGTGCCAGCAGCGGAGGCCCCGGGACTAGCGGGGGGAGGGAGACCCAGTACTTC	CASSGGPGTSGGRETQYF
TRBV11-3	NA	TRBJ2-1	TRBD2	TGTGCCAGCAGCTTGGCGACTAGCGGGGATGTGAATGAGCAGTTCTTC	CASSLATSGDVNEQFF
TRBV19	NA	TRBJ2-1	TRBD1	TGTGCCAGTAGTGCGGCACAGGGGACGTTCGTTGAGCAGTTCTTC	CASSAAQGTFVEQFF
TRBV27	NA	TRBJ1-6	NA	TGTGCCAGCAGTTTTGAGAGCTCCTATAATTCACCCCTCCACTTT	CASSFESSYNSPLHF
TRBV5-1	NA	TRBJ1-2	TRBD1	TGCGCCAGCAGCTCTCTGACAGGGTTATATGGCTACACCTTC	CASSSLTGLYGYTF
TRBV11-3	NA	TRBJ2-7	TRBD2	TGTGCCAGCAGCCCAGAGGCGGGGGACTACGAGCAGTACTTC	CASSPEAGDYEQYF
TRBV2	NA	TRBJ1-2	NA	TGTGCCAGCACAGGGCCTACCCCTAACTATGGCTACACCTTC	CASTGPTPNYGYTF
TRBV11-2	NA	TRBJ2-1	TRBD1	TGTGCCAGCAGCTCGGGGACAGGGCCTTTTAGTGAGCAGTTCTTC	CASSSGTGPFSEQFF
TRBV15	NA	TRBJ1-2	NA	TGTGCCACCCAGGGCAACTATGGCTACACCTTC	CATQGNYGYTF
TRBV6-6	NA	TRBJ1-1	NA	TGTGCCAGCACCCGGTTTATTGGGCATAACACTGAAGCTTTCTTT	CASTRFIGHNTEAFF
TRBV4-1	NA	TRBJ1-5	NA	TGCGCCAGCAGCCAAGAATGGGGGGAAGGCAATCAGCCCCAGCATTTT	CASSQEWGEGNQPQHF
TRBV6-1	NA	TRBJ1-5	NA	TGTGCCAGCAGTGAACTGGGCCGGAGCAATCAGCCCCAGCATTTT	CASSELGRSNQPQHF
TRBV5-1	NA	TRBJ1-1	NA	TGCGCCAGCAGCGTTGGGGTGACAGGCCGCATGAACACTGAAGCTTTCTTT	CASSVGVTGRMNTEAFF
TRBV5-1	NA	TRBJ2-7	TRBD2	TGCGCCAGCAGCTCGGGGGGGGCCTCCTACGAGCAGTACTTC	CASSSGGASYEQYF
TRBV6-1	few	TRBJ1-5	NA	TGTGCCAGCAGCGTACACAGGAGCAATCAGCCCCAGCATTTT	CASSVHRSNQPQHF
TRBV6-4	NA	TRBJ1-4	NA	TGTGCCAACCCGGGGGAAAATGAAAAACTGTTTTTT	CANPGENEKLFF
TRBV5-8	NA	TRBJ2-5	NA	TGTGCCAGCTTAGGGGACTCCGGGACCCAGTACTTC	CASLGDSGTQYF
TRBV2	once	TRBJ2-1	NA	TGTGCCAGCAGGGTTAGCAGCTCCTACAATGAGCAGTTCTTC	CASRVSSSYNEQFF
TRBV5-6	NA	TRBJ1-4	NA	TGTGCCAGCAGCTCCGCAGGGATTGCAACTAATGAAAAACTGTTTTTT	CASSSAGIATNEKLFF